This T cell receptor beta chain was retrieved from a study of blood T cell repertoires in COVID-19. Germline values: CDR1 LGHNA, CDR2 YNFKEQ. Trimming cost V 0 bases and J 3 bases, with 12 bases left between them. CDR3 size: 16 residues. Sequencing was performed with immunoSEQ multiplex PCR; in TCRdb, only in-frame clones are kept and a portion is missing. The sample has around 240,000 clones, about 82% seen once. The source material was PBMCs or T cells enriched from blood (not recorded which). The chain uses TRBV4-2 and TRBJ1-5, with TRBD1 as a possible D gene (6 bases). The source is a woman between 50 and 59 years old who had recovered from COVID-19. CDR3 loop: CASSQDLGTPNQPQHF. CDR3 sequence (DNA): TGTGCCAGCAGCCAAGATCTTGGGACACCCAATCAGCCCCAGCATTTT.